The rows below give T cell receptor beta chains drawn from one sample of a study of CD4 T cells in relation to SARS-CoV-2 and coronaviruses. Data came from immunoSEQ multiplex PCR; TCRdb stores just in-frame clones and leaves some out. The sample lists roughly 16,000 clones; around 78% were seen once. Their antigens remain unidentified. The sequenced material came from CD4+ T cells from PBMCs, cultured in vitro. The receptors stem from a human donor in good health. The conserved cysteine and the conserved F or W are not part of the CDR3 here. The D gene is left open where the match is weak.

-	TRBJ2-7	TRBV7-2	ASSFKGGATGQY
TRBD1	TRBJ2-5	TRBV7-6	ASSSHLDRVETQY
-	TRBJ1-3	TRBV15	ATSRDRAGLGNTIY
TRBD1	TRBJ2-7	TRBV15	ATSNLRTGSYEQY
TRBD1	TRBJ2-5	TRBV7-9	ASSLAGGETQY
TRBD2	TRBJ2-1	TRBV5-4	ASSLASGIYNEQF
TRBD2	TRBJ2-1	TRBV12-5	ASGLRLAGVHNEQF
TRBD1	TRBJ2-7	TRBV5-1	ASSLNYPRGQGRDEQY
TRBD1	TRBJ1-6	TRBV9	ASSAVGTDNSPLH
-	TRBJ2-6	TRBV25-1	ASSESSGANVLT
-	TRBJ1-6	TRBV11-3	ASSLVRREGNFRYSPLH
-	TRBJ2-7	TRBV30	AWSVVVKGPYEQY
TRBD1	TRBJ1-1	TRBV19	ASRSQGAENTEAF
-	TRBJ1-5	TRBV6-5	ASSYSGRGGQPQH
-	TRBJ2-1	TRBV5-1	ATALGAPPNEQF
-	TRBJ1-1	TRBV25-1	ASSPLGGMNTEAF
-	TRBJ1-5	TRBV5-1	ASSLDGTNQPQH
-	TRBJ2-2	TRBV5-1	ASSPSPSAGELF
-	TRBJ2-7	TRBV3-1/TRBV3-2	ASSQATYEQY
-	TRBJ1-5	TRBV7-9	ASSLMSGVNQPQH
-	TRBJ2-7	TRBV9	ASSVSSTGFSSYEQY
TRBD2	TRBJ2-1	TRBV5-1	ASSQLAGGNEQF
-	TRBJ2-1	TRBV15	ATSRGDTGGNEQF
-	TRBJ1-3	TRBV30	AWTGKGAGNTIY
TRBD2	TRBJ2-1	TRBV20-1	SASGTRAGARFNEQF
-	TRBJ1-5	TRBV4-1	ASSQDSGGGYQPQH
-	TRBJ1-5	TRBV19	ASSTPSGQPQH
-	TRBJ2-7	TRBV4-1	ASSQVKGQSSYEQY
-	TRBJ2-1	TRBV7-3	ASSPGPLGANEQF
-	TRBJ2-5	TRBV11-2	ASSLGPPTQY
TRBD1	TRBJ2-7	TRBV10-3	AIRPGQGSYEQY
TRBD2	TRBJ2-7	TRBV28	ASKGGLAGGSPYEQY
-	TRBJ1-3	TRBV20-1	SASPGAPGNTIY
-	TRBJ2-7	TRBV4-2	ASSLGRASYEQY
TRBD2	TRBJ2-7	TRBV6-5	ASRRTSGTYEQY
-	TRBJ1-2	TRBV14	ASSLQGNYGYT
TRBD2	TRBJ2-5	TRBV9	ASSVALAGSQETQY
TRBD1	TRBJ2-3	TRBV9	ASSENAGQGRDTQY
-	TRBJ2-3	TRBV4-2	ASSQERPGAGTDTQY
-	TRBJ1-3	TRBV5-1	ASSRDTSGNTIY
TRBD1	TRBJ2-5	TRBV11-2	ASSLLGQGVEETQY
TRBD2	TRBJ2-3	TRBV6-4	ASSDALGLGGGRERTDTQY
TRBD2	TRBJ2-1	TRBV2	ASNLPTGLAHEQF
-	TRBJ2-3	TRBV18	ASSPPGHGGADTQY
-	TRBJ2-6	TRBV24-1	ATRGSGANVLT
-	TRBJ2-2	TRBV7-8	ASSLGGLDGELF
-	TRBJ2-2	TRBV7-9	ASSSLQGFGELF
TRBD2	TRBJ2-1	TRBV7-2	ASSLGMGASGSQNNEQF
TRBD2	TRBJ2-3	TRBV6-4	ASSDSAGGPDTQY
-	TRBJ2-3	TRBV6-6	ASSLGLNTDTQY
TRBD2	TRBJ2-5	TRBV11-2	ASSLAPPSSGSGETQY
-	TRBJ2-1	TRBV4-2	ASSQERSPLGSNEQF
TRBD1	TRBJ2-3	TRBV28	ASSYRDRGMTDTQY
-	TRBJ2-7	TRBV20-1	SARKIGEQY
-	TRBJ2-3	TRBV9	ASSVLGDTQY
-	TRBJ2-6	TRBV3-1/TRBV3-2	ASSRPGHGNVLT
-	TRBJ1-5	TRBV5-1	ASRLGGDLSNQPQH
-	TRBJ1-1	TRBV19	ASTPSGLHSNTEAF
-	TRBJ2-2	TRBV3-1/TRBV3-2	ASSRGLGPPGGELF